Below are 10 T cell receptor beta chains sequenced from a single sample in a study of PD-1 blockade in classical Hodgkin lymphoma. All trial patients relapsed after autologous stem cell transplantation. Sequencing used immunoSEQ multiplex PCR; TCRdb keeps in-frame clones, though not all of them. The table records around 20,000 clones, around three quarters of them present only once. The sample here was peripheral blood mononuclear cells (PBMCs), taken before the second cycle of nivolumab. The source is a human donor with classical Hodgkin lymphoma.

The rearrangement links TRBV10-3 to TRBJ2-7; D perhaps matches TRBD2 (6 bases). The CDR3 is 13 residues long. Per the germline V gene, CDR1 is ENHRY and CDR2 is SYGVKD. The V and J ends lost 2 bases and 2 bases respectively, with 7 bases between them. This CDR3 is CAISEGTPYEQYV. The CDR3 DNA sequence: TGTGCCATCAGTGAGGGGACTCCCTACGAGCAGTACGTC.

The chain uses TRBV10-1 and TRBJ2-3; 10 nucleotides agree with TRBD2. This CDR3 has 17 residues. Germline V gene sequence: CDR1 WNHNN, CDR2 SYGVQD (reference sequence). After removal of 3 bases from V and 4 bases from J, the junction contained 10 bases not matched to a gene. DNA for the CDR3: TGCGCCAGCAGTGATGATCGGAGCGGGAGGGGCCCAGATACGCAGTATTTT. It encodes CASSDDRSGRGPDTQYF.

The chain carries TRBV10-2 and TRBJ2-2; D unclear. CDR3 length: 14 residues. The germline gives CDR1 WSHSY, CDR2 SAAADI. The germline V and J ends were trimmed by 4 bases and 0 bases, with 6 bases remaining between them. The CDR3 sequence is CASSVPPNTGELFF. In DNA form, the CDR3 reads TGCGCCAGCAGTGTCCCACCGAACACCGGGGAGCTGTTTTTT.

Only one count was recorded for this clone. The genes are TRBV11-2 and TRBJ2-1; possibly TRBD1 or TRBD2 for D (5 bases each). CDR3 length: 13 amino acids. Per the germline V gene, CDR1 is SGHAT and CDR2 is FQNNGV. V was trimmed by 5 bases and J by 9 bases, leaving 14 bases between them. CDR3 in amino acids: CASSPRAGSEQFF. The CDR3 region has the DNA TGTGCCAGCAGCCCGAGGGCAGGGAGTGAGCAGTTCTTC.

The genes are TRBV4-1 and TRBJ2-6, with D tentatively TRBD1 or TRBD2 (5 bases each). Trimming shortened V by 5 bases and J by 3 bases, and 20 bases separated the two germline ends. CDR1 is MGHRA and CDR2 is YSYEKL in the germline V gene. The CDR3 contains 18 residues. The CDR3 nucleotides read TGCGCCAGCAGCTGGGGGAAAGGGAGTACTAATGGGGCCAACGTCCTGACTTTC. Translated: CASSWGKGSTNGANVLTF.

The chain is built from TRBV5-4 and TRBJ1-5; D remains ambiguous. Trimming stripped 0 bases from V and 6 bases from J, with 13 bases between. Germline V gives CDR1 SGHNT, CDR2 YYREEE (reference sequence). The CDR3 length is 15 residues. CDR3: CASSLDPYEGQPQHF. In DNA form, the CDR3 reads TGTGCCAGCAGCTTGGACCCTTACGAGGGTCAGCCCCAGCATTTT.

This clone appeared a few times. The V gene is TRBV29-1, the J gene TRBJ2-7; D not certain. The CDR3 has 13 amino acids. The germline gives CDR1 SQVTM, CDR2 ANQGSEA. The CDR3 DNA follows: TGCAGACAAATGCCCAGCCATACCTACGAGCAGTACGTC. Amino acid sequence: CRQMPSHTYEQYV.

This chain links TRBV19 with TRBJ1-1; no clear D gene. Trimming left V 2 bases short and J 0 bases short, with 16 bases between. This CDR3 contains 17 residues. The V gene's germline CDR1 is LNHDA and CDR2 SQIVND (reference sequence). The CDR3: CASSIFLGDLLNTEAFF. The CDR3 coding sequence is TGTGCCAGTAGTATATTTTTAGGCGACCTTCTGAACACTGAAGCTTTCTTT.

This chain joins TRBV4-2 and TRBJ1-1; possibly TRBD1 for D (5 bases). The ends were cut back, 1 base at V and 2 bases at J, with 11 bases in the middle. Looked up from germline, CDR1 is LGHNA and CDR2 is YNFKEQ. The CDR3 runs to 15 residues. CDR3 sequence: CASSQGRGGNTEAFF. The DNA of the CDR3 is TGTGCCAGCAGCCAAGGGAGGGGCGGTAACACTGAAGCTTTCTTT.

The chain employs TRBV7-9 and TRBJ2-5, with no clear D. The CDR3 totals 13 residues. V was clipped by 5 bases and J by 5 bases, with 12 bases between them. Germline-derived CDR1 and CDR2 are SEHNR and FQNEAQ (reference sequence). The CDR3 region has the DNA TGTGCCAGCAGCCCCCTATCCTCGGAGACCCAGTACTTC. It is translated as CASSPLSSETQYF.